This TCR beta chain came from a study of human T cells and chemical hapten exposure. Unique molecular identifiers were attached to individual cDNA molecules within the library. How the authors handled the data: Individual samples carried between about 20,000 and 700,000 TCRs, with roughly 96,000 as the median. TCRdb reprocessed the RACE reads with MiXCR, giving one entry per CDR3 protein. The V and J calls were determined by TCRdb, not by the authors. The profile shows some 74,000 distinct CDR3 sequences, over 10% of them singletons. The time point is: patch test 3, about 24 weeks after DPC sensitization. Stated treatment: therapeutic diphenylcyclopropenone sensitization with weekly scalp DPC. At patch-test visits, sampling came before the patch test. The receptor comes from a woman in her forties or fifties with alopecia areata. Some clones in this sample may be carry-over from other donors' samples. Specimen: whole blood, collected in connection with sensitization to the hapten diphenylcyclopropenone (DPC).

The CDR3 coding sequence is TGCAGTGCTAGCAGGGGGGAGGGTTGGCGAGAGCAGTTCTTC. Translation gives CSASRGEGWREQFF. J is TRBJ2-1 and V is TRBV20-1; D tentatively fits TRBD1 or TRBD2 (7 bases each). Trimming left V 3 bases short and J 10 bases short, with 19 bases between. This CDR3 is 14 amino acids long. Germline CDR1 reads DFQATT; CDR2 reads SNEGSKA (reference sequence).